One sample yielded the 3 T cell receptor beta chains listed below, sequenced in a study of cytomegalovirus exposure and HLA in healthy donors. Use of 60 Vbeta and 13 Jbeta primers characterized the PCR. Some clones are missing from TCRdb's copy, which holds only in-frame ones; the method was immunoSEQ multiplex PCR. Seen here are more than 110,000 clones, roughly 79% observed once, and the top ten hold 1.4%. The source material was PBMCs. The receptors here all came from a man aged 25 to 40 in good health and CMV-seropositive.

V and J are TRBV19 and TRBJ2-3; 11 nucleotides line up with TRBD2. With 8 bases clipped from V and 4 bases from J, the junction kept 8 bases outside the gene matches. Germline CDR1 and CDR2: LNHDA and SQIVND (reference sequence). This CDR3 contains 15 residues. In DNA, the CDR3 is TGTGCCAGTCAGACGGGGACTAGCGGTTCAGATACGCAGTATTTT. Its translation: CASQTGTSGSDTQYF.

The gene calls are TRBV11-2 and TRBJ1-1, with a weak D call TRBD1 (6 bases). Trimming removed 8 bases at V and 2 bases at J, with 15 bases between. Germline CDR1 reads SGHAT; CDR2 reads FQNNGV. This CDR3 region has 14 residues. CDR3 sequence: CASLLQGGNTEAFF. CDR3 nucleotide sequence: TGTGCCAGCCTTCTCCAAGGGGGAAACACTGAAGCTTTCTTT.

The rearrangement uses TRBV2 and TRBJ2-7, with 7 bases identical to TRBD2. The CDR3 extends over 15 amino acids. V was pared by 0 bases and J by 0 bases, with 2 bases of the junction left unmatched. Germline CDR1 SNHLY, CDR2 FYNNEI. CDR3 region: CASSEAGGTSYEQYF. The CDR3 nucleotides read TGTGCCAGCAGTGAAGCGGGGGGGACCTCCTACGAGCAGTACTTC.